This TCR beta chain comes out of a study of post-analysis software for immune sequencing data. On the study more broadly: As for disease course, relapsing-remitting, secondary progressive and progressive-relapsing multiple sclerosis were all included. Whole-study results and caveats: Included in a set of a handful of TRBV segments more frequent in patients than controls were TRBV5-6, TRBV5-1 and TRBV20-1. Multiple sclerosis patients had significantly lower normalized Chao1 diversity than controls. Same-batch samples co-clustered strongly by F measure.

About this clonotype itself: Its antigen remains unknown.

Libraries were made from TCR beta cDNA, and they carried unique molecular identifiers. Around 500,000 cDNA molecules came from around 1 to 10 million T cells. TCRdb re-analysed the PCR reads in MiXCR, keeping a single row per CDR3 protein. The sample holds some 260,000 distinct CDR3 sequences, just over 35% seen once. This CDR3 has 16 residues. Germline V gives CDR1 SGHDT, CDR2 YYEEEE. V dropped 1 base and J dropped 4 bases, with 16 bases sitting between them. This chain uses TRBV5-6 with TRBJ2-3; no definite D call. Sequencing used blood. The origin of this receptor is a girl aged 10 to 17 with multiple sclerosis. The CDR3 protein is CASSLFGIQSPDTQYF. CDR3 DNA sequence: TGTGCCAGCAGCTTGTTTGGCATCCAATCCCCAGATACGCAGTATTTT.